This T cell receptor beta chain appears in the sequencing data of a study of siplizumab effects on memory and regulatory T cells (dated by TCRdb to the late 2010s). Turning to the overall study: The effect of the anti-CD2 antibody siplizumab on alloreactive T-cell subsets was examined in allogeneic mixed lymphocyte reactions constructed from human PBMCs. Paper-wide results and their limitations: For roughly 75-97% of proliferating CD4+ or CD8+ clones, no naive or memory phenotype could be assigned. Among mappable alloreactive CD4+ clones, an average Treg-derived fraction of around 71% was observed with siplizumab, compared with approximately 25% in control reactions. Compared with memory T cells, unstimulated naive T cells appeared more diverse, and naive cells seemed to make a substantial contribution to the alloresponse. Whether proliferating Tregs from siplizumab cultures were suppressive was not functionally confirmed. Siplizumab significantly reduced the cumulative frequency of alloreactive sequences traceable to unstimulated CD4+ memory T cells. Because sequences at frequencies below about 10^-5 were poorly captured, only a minor fraction of alloreactive clones could be mapped back to unstimulated subsets.

Sorted unstimulated T cells and proliferating T cells recovered from mixed lymphocyte reactions underwent TCRbeta CDR3 sequencing. Fresh whole blood from ten HLA-typed healthy donors was used as the source from which PBMCs were isolated. Including the terminal cysteine and phenylalanine, the CDR3 comprises 13 residues. The CDR3 DNA has 39 bases and is translated from base 1. Relative to germline, V is 7 bases shorter and J is 3 bases shorter, with 13 bases between their ends. In the germline V gene, CDR1 corresponds to MNHEY and CDR2 to SVGAGI. Comments on this clone: The clone's antigen remains unknown. Base qualities are not recorded, but no much larger clone differs from it by a single base.

Receptor libraries were prepared by the immunoSEQ multiplex PCR assay. The deep sequencing platform assayed about 10^5 TCR templates per sample. Genomic DNA extracted from sorted T cells was used for TCRbeta CDR3 sequencing. The original methods were these. The R programming language was used for the clonal analysis of the TCRbeta CDR3 data. Comparing unstimulated samples against CFSE-low samples taken after the reaction was how alloreactive CD4+ and CD8+ clones were defined. Regulatory or non-regulatory origin was assigned to alloreactive CD4+ clones by matching of sequences to sorted unstimulated Treg and non-Treg repertoires. Entries here come from immuneACCESS through TCRdb and include only in-frame sequences with V and J called. Some clones fail to appear in such tables; in the studies checked, an unresolved V gene covers under half of the shortfall, and the cause of the remainder is unknown. From that table come the V and J calls and clone size; the DNA was used to work out D and trimming. Within this sample are 90,000 to 130,000 clones, with just under 95% of them counted one time only. 1% to 1.5% of the sample goes to the ten largest clones.

Recombination connected TRBV6-5 to TRBJ2-7; the D call is possibly TRBD1 or TRBD2, each sharing 5 bases. Sequences were obtained from CD4+ T cells sorted from blood. This TCR was sampled from a human donor in good health. The sequence in DNA is TGTGCCAGCAAAGGGGACGTGAGCTACGAGCAGTACTTC. It is translated as CASKGDVSYEQYF.